Presented here are 30 T cell receptor beta chains from one specimen sequenced in a study of identical twins. Via MiXCR, TCRdb re-called the 5' RACE reads, giving one row per CDR3 protein. The top ten hold 2.9% of the sample, which has 450,000 or so distinct CDR3 sequences, roughly 26% seen once. These data were also filed under a second study, of T cells expressing NK-cell markers.

The material sequenced was CD4+ T cells sorted from blood. These receptors were collected from a woman aged 18-30 years in good health.

This clonotype was counted between two and nine times. The chain uses TRBV29-1 and TRBJ1-2, with D perhaps matching TRBD1 (6 bases). The CDR3 loop spans 12 amino acids. Germline V lookup: CDR1 SQVTM, CDR2 ANQGSEA. Trimming removed 3 bases at V and 8 bases at J, with 13 bases between. CDR3 coding DNA: TGCAGCGTTGATAGGGGGTTGTGGGGCTACACCTTC. Translating gives CSVDRGLWGYTF.

V is TRBV20-1 and J is TRBJ2-1; TRBD1 agrees at 7 bases. The CDR3 runs 14 residues. Germline V gene sequence: CDR1 DFQATT, CDR2 SNEGSKA (reference sequence). Losses at the gene ends were 5 bases for V and 5 bases for J; bases not matched to a gene: 9. CDR3 in amino acids: CSAAGGRVDNEQFF. CDR3 nucleotide sequence: TGCAGTGCTGCAGGGGGAAGGGTAGACAATGAGCAGTTCTTC.

This clonotype has a handful of counts. The rearrangement links TRBV20-1 to TRBJ2-3; the match to TRBD1 covers 7 bases. The CDR3 is 20 residues long. Trimming at V came to 0 bases and at J to 4 bases, leaving 22 bases not matched to a gene. Germline CDR1 DFQATT, CDR2 SNEGSKA (reference sequence). CDR3: CSARDWEQGFDFKGSDTQYF. The DNA of the CDR3 is TGCAGTGCTAGAGATTGGGAACAGGGGTTCGACTTTAAAGGGTCAGATACGCAGTATTTT.

At least ten counts were recorded for this clonotype. The chain employs TRBV12-3 or TRBV12-4 and TRBJ2-7, with a possible D match to TRBD1 (5 bases). The CDR3 runs to 12 residues. V lost 6 bases, J lost 4 bases, and 10 bases lay in between. The CDR3 DNA reads TGTGCCAGCAGCCCCAGGGCATACGAGCAGTACTTC. Translation: CASSPRAYEQYF.

The chain carries TRBV20-1 and TRBJ2-4; 10 nucleotides match TRBD1. Per germline, CDR1 DFQATT and CDR2 SNEGSKA (reference sequence). J gave up 6 bases and V 5 bases, and 1 base lay outside the gene matches. The CDR3 consists of 12 residues. The CDR3 loop is CSARDRGNIQYF. The CDR3, as DNA: TGCAGTGCTCGGGACAGGGGAAACATTCAGTACTTC.

The rearrangement links TRBV12-3 or TRBV12-4 to TRBJ2-1; tentatively, D is TRBD2 (5 bases). The CDR3 consists of 16 residues. V was cut by 8 bases and J by 0 bases, with 17 bases left in between. The CDR3 region is CASEGGLLSSYNEQFF. The CDR3 DNA sequence: TGTGCCAGCGAAGGCGGGCTCCTTTCCTCCTACAATGAGCAGTTCTTC.

This clonotype was observed many times. The junction differs from germline at one of its ends, possibly a read error. The chain joins TRBV5-1 to TRBJ1-2, with D unresolved. The CDR3 runs 15 residues. Germline CDR1 reads SGHRS; CDR2 reads YFSETQ. The CDR3 protein is CASSHQVPPNNGYTF. Written as DNA, the CDR3 is TGCGCCAGCAGCCACCAGGTTCCTCCTAACAATGGCTACACCTTC.

The genes are TRBV20-1 and TRBJ2-1; 10 bases are shared with TRBD2. V lost 1 base and J lost 0; bases outside the gene matches: 9. Germline V lookup: CDR1 DFQATT, CDR2 SNEGSKA (reference sequence). This CDR3 has 18 residues. The CDR3, as DNA: TGCAGTGCTAGAGTCAGCGGGGGGGAGACTAGCTCCTACAATGAGCAGTTCTTC. It encodes CSARVSGGETSSYNEQFF.

In this sample, this clonotype turned up a few times. The gene calls are TRBV20-1 and TRBJ2-5; 7 nucleotides match TRBD2. CDR1 and CDR2 (germline): DFQATT, SNEGSKA (reference sequence). There are 14 residues in the CDR3. Trimming took 4 bases from V and 4 from J; bases not matched to a gene: 9. The CDR3 sequence is CSAIWDYGGETQYF. The CDR3 DNA reads as TGCAGTGCTATCTGGGACTATGGCGGAGAGACCCAGTACTTC.

The gene calls are TRBV6-2 or TRBV6-3 and TRBJ2-1; D possibly uses TRBD1 or TRBD2 (5 bases each). Germline values: CDR1 MNHEY, CDR2 SVGEGT. With 4 bases removed from V and 3 bases from J, the gap between germline ends came to 16 bases. The CDR3 contains 16 residues. The CDR3 sequence is CASSSLPGRDYNEQFF. The CDR3 DNA sequence: TGTGCCAGCAGTTCCCTTCCGGGACGGGACTACAATGAGCAGTTCTTC.

The V gene is TRBV5-1, the J gene TRBJ2-1; tentative D call: TRBD2 (5 bases). The CDR3 is 14 residues long. V was shortened by 4 bases and J by 9 bases, with 17 bases between the two germline ends. Germline lookup yields CDR1 SGHRS and CDR2 YFSETQ. The CDR3, as DNA: TGCGCCAGCAGCCCGTGGGAGAACGGCCTTGAGCAGTTCTTC. Its protein is CASSPWENGLEQFF.

The chain couples TRBV6-5 to TRBJ2-1, with D possibly matching TRBD1 (5 bases). V lost 2 bases and J lost 10, with 9 bases in between. This CDR3 contains 12 residues. Germline V lookup: CDR1 MNHEY, CDR2 SVGAGI. The CDR3 sequence is CASSYKGREQFF. The CDR3 DNA reads TGTGCCAGCAGTTACAAGGGGCGGGAGCAGTTCTTC.

The V and J genes are TRBV12-3 or TRBV12-4 and TRBJ2-3; D unresolved. This CDR3 comprises 14 residues. V lost 10 bases and J 3 bases, leaving 17 bases between the germline ends. The CDR3 region has the DNA TGTGCCACCTTACCGTCGACGTATACAGATACGCAGTATTTT. This codes for CATLPSTYTDTQYF.

This clonotype turned up a few times. The J gene is TRBJ2-1, the V gene TRBV20-1; possibly TRBD2 for D (6 bases). The CDR3 is made up of 14 amino acids. Germline V gives CDR1 DFQATT, CDR2 SNEGSKA (reference sequence). V dropped 3 bases and J dropped 4 bases, with 13 bases sitting between them. The CDR3 is CSASRPGRYNEQFF. CDR3 DNA: TGCAGTGCTAGTAGGCCGGGGAGGTACAATGAGCAGTTCTTC.

This clonotype was counted only a few times. The chain has TRBV20-1 and TRBJ2-1, with TRBD2 matching 11 bases. J was trimmed by 3 bases and V by 6 bases; bases with no gene match: 4. The length of the CDR3 is 14 residues. The germline CDR1 and CDR2 sequences are DFQATT and SNEGSKA (reference sequence). The CDR3 loop reads CSATSGRFYNEQFF. CDR3 DNA: TGCAGTGCCACTAGCGGGAGATTCTACAATGAGCAGTTCTTC.

J is TRBJ2-5 and V is TRBV15, with D possibly TRBD1 on 6 matching bases. V shed 1 base and J shed 3 bases, with 6 bases lying between them. CDR1 and CDR2 (germline): LNHNV, YYDKDF (reference sequence). The CDR3 runs 13 residues. Here the CDR3 reads CATSRGQEETQYF. The CDR3 DNA sequence: TGTGCCACCAGCAGAGGACAGGAAGAGACCCAGTACTTC. The whole variable domain, remainder taken from reference TRBV15 and TRBJ2-5, is DAMVIQNPRYQVTQFGKPVTLSCSQTLNHNVMYWYQQKSSQAPKLLFHYYDKDFNNEADTPDNFQSRRPNTSFCFLDIRSPGLGDTAMYLCATSRGQEETQYFGPGTRLLVL.

This clonotype was seen a few times. CDR3 DNA sequence: TGTGCCAGCAGCCCCGGGCTCTTCTGCGAGCAGTACTTC. It codes for CASSPGLFCEQYF. J is TRBJ2-7 and V is TRBV5-6, with D unclear. The CDR3 totals 13 residues. The germline gives CDR1 SGHDT, CDR2 YYEEEE. With 4 bases removed from V and 6 bases from J, the gap between germline ends came to 14 bases.

This chain links TRBV9 with TRBJ2-1; D is ambiguous. In germline, CDR1 is SGDLS, CDR2 YYNGEE. This CDR3 has 12 amino acids. V dropped 2 bases and J dropped 9 bases, with 9 bases sitting between them. The chain's CDR3 is CASSVPPGEQFF. CDR3 nucleotide sequence: TGTGCCAGCAGCGTGCCCCCTGGTGAGCAGTTCTTC.

As concerns this clonotype: The junction departs from germline at one end; a sequencing error may be responsible. The chain links TRBV12-3 or TRBV12-4 to TRBJ2-7; 7 bases are a match to TRBD2. This CDR3 has 12 residues. The CDR3 DNA is TGTGCCAGCAGCGGGGGGTCCTTCGAGCAGTACTTC. It translates to CASSGGSFEQYF.

This chain links TRBV4-1 with TRBJ2-1; D assignment may be TRBD1 or TRBD2 (5 bases each). The CDR3 covers 14 residues. With 0 bases removed from V and 6 bases from J, the gap between germline ends came to 9 bases. Germline V gives CDR1 MGHRA, CDR2 YSYEKL. This chain's CDR3 is CASSQDPGTNEQFF. In DNA, the CDR3 is TGCGCCAGCAGCCAAGACCCGGGGACCAATGAGCAGTTCTTC.

This chain uses TRBV20-1 with TRBJ2-7; D tentatively reads TRBD1 or TRBD2 (5 bases each). The CDR3 covers 13 residues. Trimming pared 5 bases from V and 0 bases from J, leaving 11 bases between. The germline V gene has CDR1 DFQATT and CDR2 SNEGSKA (reference sequence). The CDR3 is CSAPRGHSYEQYF. The CDR3 region has the DNA TGCAGTGCTCCACGGGGCCACTCCTACGAGCAGTACTTC.

Many counts were recorded for this clonotype. V usage is TRBV10-3 and J usage is TRBJ2-2; perhaps TRBD1 as D (6 bases). V was clipped by 6 bases and J by 6 bases, with 17 bases between them. Looked up from germline, CDR1 is ENHRY and CDR2 is SYGVKD. The CDR3 extends over 15 amino acids. Written as DNA, the CDR3 is TGTGCCATCAGCGAGACCGAACAGGGCGCCGGGGAGCTGTTTTTT. Translation: CAISETEQGAGELFF.

This clonotype was observed a few times. For the CDR3, the DNA is TGTGCCAGCAGCTTGGATCCTAGCGGGGTTTCCTACGAGCAGTACTTC. Translated, it gives CASSLDPSGVSYEQYF. This chain uses TRBV5-5 with TRBJ2-7, with 9 bases lining up with TRBD2. The CDR3 contains 16 residues. The germline V gene has CDR1 SGHKS and CDR2 YYEKEE (reference sequence). The J segment lost 1 base and the V segment lost 0 bases, leaving 5 bases of the junction unmatched.

This clonotype was detected only a few times. The J gene is TRBJ2-4, the V gene TRBV25-1; D is perhaps TRBD1 or TRBD2 (5 bases each). The CDR3 contains 16 residues. Germline-derived CDR1 and CDR2 are MGHDK and SYGVNS. V lost 3 bases and J 2 bases, leaving 14 bases between the germline ends. CDR3 loop: CASSDGAYSSKNIQYF. CDR3 nucleotide sequence: TGTGCCAGCAGTGACGGGGCCTATAGTTCCAAAAACATTCAGTACTTC.

This clonotype has at least ten counts. The genes are TRBV5-1 and TRBJ2-5, with a possible D match to TRBD2 (6 bases). This CDR3 is 15 amino acids long. Looked up from germline, CDR1 is SGHRS and CDR2 is YFSETQ. V dropped 2 bases and J dropped 1 base, with 12 bases sitting between them. The DNA for the CDR3 is TGCGCCAGCAGCTTCATCGGGGGTTCCCAAGAGACCCAGTACTTC. Protein product: CASSFIGGSQETQYF. Full variable domain (remainder filled in from reference TRBV5-1 and TRBJ2-5): KAGVTQTPRYLIKTRGQQVTLSCSPISGHRSVSWYQQTPGQGLQFLFEYFSETQRNKGNFPGRFSGRQFSNSRSEMNVSTLELGDSALYLCASSFIGGSQETQYFGPGTRLLVL.

This chain connects TRBV5-6 to TRBJ2-1; unclear D gene. The CDR3 extends over 15 amino acids. Germline CDR1 SGHDT, CDR2 YYEEEE. Between the trimmed V and J ends, which lost 1 base and 1 base, there was a span of 9 bases. CDR3: CASSLILGSYNEQFF. The CDR3 DNA is TGTGCCAGCAGCTTGATTCTGGGATCCTACAATGAGCAGTTCTTC.

This clonotype was seen repeatedly, ten times or more. The chain couples TRBV5-1 to TRBJ2-1; D is ambiguous. V lost 4 bases and J 9 bases, leaving 11 bases between the germline ends. Germline V gene lookup returns CDR1 SGHRS and CDR2 YFSETQ. The CDR3 covers 12 residues. Written as DNA, the CDR3 is TGCGCCAGCAGCACCCAAGGGCCTGAGCAGTTCTTC. Amino acids: CASSTQGPEQFF.

In this sample, this clonotype turned up a few times. The chain has TRBV24-1 and TRBJ1-1, with D tentatively TRBD1 (5 bases). Germline V lookup: CDR1 KGHDR, CDR2 SFDVKD. V lost 6 bases to trimming and J lost 4 bases, with 17 bases between them. There are 15 residues in the CDR3. The CDR3 loop is CATSLGTAGRTEAFF. CDR3 sequence (DNA): TGTGCCACCAGTTTAGGGACGGCTGGGCGCACTGAAGCTTTCTTT.

This clonotype occurred once. The rearrangement uses TRBV11-2 and TRBJ1-1; no reliable D call. The CDR3 totals 14 residues. Germline values: CDR1 SGHAT, CDR2 FQNNGV. With 5 bases removed from V and 11 bases from J, the gap between germline ends came to 21 bases. CDR3 loop: CASSPGGGVPSAFF. CDR3 nucleotides: TGTGCCAGCAGCCCCGGAGGTGGGGTACCTAGCGCTTTCTTT.

This clonotype was picked up a small number of times. The V and J genes are TRBV2 and TRBJ1-2; weak D call: TRBD1 (5 bases). CDR3 length: 13 amino acids. Germline loops: CDR1 SNHLY, CDR2 FYNNEI. Trimming took 3 bases from V and 3 from J, leaving 8 bases between them. The CDR3 here is CASSDQGDYGYTF. The CDR3 DNA follows: TGTGCCAGCAGTGACCAGGGAGACTATGGCTACACCTTC.